Below, one TCR beta chain is given with its context. There is no known antigen for this receptor. Within one base of it there is no much larger clone, and no base qualities were kept. Whole blood was collected in K2EDTA tubes by collaborating institutions according to the institutions' own protocols. For TCRbeta analysis, collaborator samples were shipped as frozen whole blood, as isolated PBMCs, or as DNA extracted from either sample type. This specimen comes from a study of blood T cell repertoires in COVID-19 (TCRdb year 2020). Turning to the overall study: Collaborator samples came from the United States, Italy and Spain and covered acute and convalescent phases of COVID-19. The material from the prospective study consisted of cDNA or gDNA derived from T cells, B-cell-depleted T cells, or PBMCs. The samples were drawn from the first 160 participants of the ongoing ImmuneRACE study and from 1,254 subjects provided by 6 global collaborators. HLA class I and class II types, where available, came from metadata supplied by the sample provider rather than from assay-based typing. Nearly every sample came with metadata listing a de-identified subject ID, COVID-19 status, age in years and sex. The dataset comprised deeply sampled blood TCRbeta repertoires from subjects exposed to, actively infected with, or recovered from COVID-19. A freely available public database, intended as a resource for researchers studying the immune response to SARS-CoV-2, is where the repertoires were released.

The germline V gene (reference sequence) gives CDR1 as MNHEY and CDR2 as SMNVEV. The CDR3, from cysteine to phenylalanine, totals 14 residues. Only the CDR3 DNA is retained, 42 bases long and in frame from the first base. Trimming removed 5 bases from V and 6 bases from J, leaving 17 bases between the germline ends. TCRbeta CDR3 regions were amplified from genomic DNA by means of the immunoSEQ Assay, a bias-controlled multiplex PCR. In the original analysis: Nucleated cell counts per sample were estimated from amplification of reference gene primers within the assay. To quantify the absolute abundance of each unique TCRbeta CDR3 rearrangement, sequence reads were collapsed and filtered. For each sample, productive Simpson clonality was calculated by taking the square root of Simpson's diversity index across productive rearrangements. TCRdb took over this immuneACCESS table, retaining in-frame rearrangements with V and J assigned. Such tables are incomplete; in checked studies, under half of the missing clones stem from an unresolved V gene, and the remainder is unexplained. Clonal size and the V and J genes are those of that table, whereas D and trimming came from the DNA. This sample lists roughly 86,000 clones; approximately 78% were detected once. The biggest ten clones account for 21% of the sample.

Overall study results and their limits: How much clinical and demographic metadata was included differed by source and by participant, and the metadata was provided uncurated.

Specimen: peripheral blood. The chain links TRBV27 with TRBJ2-7; matching of 7 bases hints at TRBD1 as the D gene. This TCR was recovered from a human donor in a cohort sampled during active COVID-19. The CDR3 region has the sequence CASSLRRGPIEQYF. The DNA is TGTGCCAGCAGTCTACGGAGGGGGCCAATCGAGCAGTACTTC.